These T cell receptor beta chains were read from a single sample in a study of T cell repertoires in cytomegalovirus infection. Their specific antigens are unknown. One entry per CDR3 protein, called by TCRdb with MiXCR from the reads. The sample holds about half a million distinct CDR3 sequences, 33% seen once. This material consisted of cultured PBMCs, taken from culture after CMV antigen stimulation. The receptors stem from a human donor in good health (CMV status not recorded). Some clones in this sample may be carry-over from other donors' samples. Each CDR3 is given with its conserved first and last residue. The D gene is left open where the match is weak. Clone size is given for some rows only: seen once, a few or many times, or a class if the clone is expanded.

CASSQPQGVSHFQETQYF TGCGCCAGCAGCCAACCCCAGGGAGTTTCACACTTTCAAGAGACCCAGTACTTC NA NA TRBJ2-5 TRBV23-1
CASSDTGPGLAGVSSYEQYF TGTGCCAGCAGTGACACCGGTCCGGGACTAGCGGGAGTCAGCTCCTACGAGCAGTACTTC TRBD2 NA TRBJ2-7 TRBV25-1
CASSLSGVGSPLHF TGTGCCAGCAGTTTATCAGGGGTGGGTTCACCCCTCCACTTT NA NA TRBJ1-6 TRBV28
CASSFQGNPGDTQYF TGTGCCAGCAGCTTTCAGGGGAATCCTGGAGATACGCAGTATTTT NA NA TRBJ2-3 TRBV5-5
CSAKQGAYGYTF TGCAGTGCAAAACAGGGGGCCTACGGCTACACCTTC TRBD1 NA TRBJ1-2 TRBV20-1
CASSSFSSYNEQFF TGTGCCAGTAGTTCTTTCTCCTCCTACAATGAGCAGTTCTTC NA NA TRBJ2-1 TRBV19
CASSELLADYTDTQYF TGTGCCAGCAGTGAGTTACTAGCGGACTACACAGATACGCAGTATTTT TRBD2 many TRBJ2-3 TRBV12-3/TRBV12-4
CASSSQTETFTGELFF TGTGCCAGCAGTTCCCAGACAGAAACATTCACCGGGGAGCTGTTTTTT NA few TRBJ2-2 TRBV27
CSVEGGRETQYF TGCAGCGTTGAGGGGGGCCGCGAGACCCAGTACTTC NA NA TRBJ2-5 TRBV29-1
CASTLAGLNTEAFF TGTGCCAGTACCTTAGCAGGGCTGAACACTGAAGCTTTCTTT NA NA TRBJ1-1 TRBV19
CASSSGMPYNEQFF TGTGCCAGCAGCAGCGGGATGCCCTACAATGAGCAGTTCTTC TRBD2 NA TRBJ2-1 TRBV7-3
CASSLDGTGGSPLHF TGTGCCAGCAGCTTAGATGGGACAGGGGGCTCACCCCTCCACTTT TRBD1 few TRBJ1-6 TRBV7-6
CSAGQRGTDTQYF TGCAGTGCTGGACAGCGGGGCACAGATACGCAGTATTTT NA few TRBJ2-3 TRBV20-1
CASSPIGYGYTF TGTGCCAGCAGTCCGATTGGGTATGGCTACACCTTC NA NA TRBJ1-2 TRBV12-3/TRBV12-4
CASSSSRMAGDSSGELFF TGTGCCAGCAGCTCCAGCAGAATGGCGGGAGATAGCTCCGGGGAGCTGTTTTTT TRBD2 NA TRBJ2-2 TRBV7-2
CASGLSGPRGDTQYF TGTGCCAGCGGTCTAAGCGGTCCACGGGGAGATACGCAGTATTTT NA NA TRBJ2-3 TRBV11-3
CASSLKLGGSRETQYF TGTGCCAGCAGCTTGAAATTGGGGGGCTCCCGAGAGACCCAGTACTTC NA once TRBJ2-5 TRBV5-6
CASGLVSSGIDGNEQFF TGTGCTAGTGGTTTGGTGTCTAGCGGGATAGATGGCAATGAGCAGTTCTTC TRBD2 NA TRBJ2-1 TRBV12-5
CASSRDSRNTEAFF TGTGCCAGCAGCCGGGACTCCCGGAACACTGAAGCTTTCTTT NA few TRBJ1-1 TRBV12-3/TRBV12-4
CASSMLPGLAGVMRQFF TGTGCCAGTAGTATGCTCCCCGGACTAGCGGGAGTTATGCGGCAGTTCTTC TRBD2 few TRBJ2-1 TRBV19
CASSSTRNEEKLFF TGTGCCAGCTCATCGACCCGAAATGAGGAAAAACTGTTTTTT NA few TRBJ1-4 TRBV18
CASSISRLAGVFNEQFF TGTGCCAGCAGTATCTCCCGACTAGCGGGAGTTTTCAATGAGCAGTTCTTC TRBD2 few TRBJ2-1 TRBV27
CASSLGQGNSYEQYF TGTGCCAGCAGCCTGGGACAGGGGAACTCCTACGAGCAGTACTTC TRBD1 NA TRBJ2-7 TRBV12-3/TRBV12-4
CASSRNRWETQYF TGTGCCAGCAGTCGTAATCGTTGGGAGACCCAGTACTTC NA many TRBJ2-5 TRBV12-3/TRBV12-4
CSATRPETTEQFF TGCAGTGCTACCCGGCCCGAGACTACTGAGCAGTTCTTC NA once TRBJ2-1 TRBV20-1
CASSPGRGGGYTF TGTGCCAGCAGCCCGGGCAGGGGCGGAGGCTACACCTTC NA NA TRBJ1-2 TRBV5-4
CASSKLAGGSYNEQFF TGTGCCAGCAGTAAGCTAGCGGGAGGGTCCTACAATGAGCAGTTCTTC TRBD2 NA TRBJ2-1 TRBV6-4
CASSQEGWGWSPLHF TGTGCCAGCAGCCAAGAAGGTTGGGGTTGGTCACCCCTCCACTTT NA NA TRBJ1-6 TRBV14
CSAKAGTGRELTEAFF TGCAGCGCTAAAGCAGGGACAGGGAGGGAGTTAACTGAAGCTTTCTTT TRBD1 NA TRBJ1-1 TRBV29-1
CATNDNDPGQKGDQYF TGTGCCACCAATGACAACGACCCGGGACAGAAAGGGGACCAGTACTTC TRBD1 NA TRBJ2-5 TRBV24-1
CASRGDPLNTEAFF TGTGCCAGCAGGGGGGACCCCTTGAACACTGAAGCTTTCTTT NA NA TRBJ1-1 TRBV7-2
CASSLTGDADTQYF TGTGCCAGCAGCTTAACCGGGGATGCAGATACGCAGTATTTT NA NA TRBJ2-3 TRBV7-9
CASSLAAGGPVEQYF TGTGCCAGCAGTTTAGCGGCGGGAGGGCCTGTCGAGCAGTACTTC TRBD2 NA TRBJ2-7 TRBV28
CASSSGLAGGKYDTQYF TGTGCCAGCAGTTCCGGACTAGCGGGAGGGAAATACGATACGCAGTATTTT TRBD2 few TRBJ2-3 TRBV28
CSAAPRDRRNTEAFF TGCAGCGCAGCTCCCCGGGACAGGAGGAACACTGAAGCTTTCTTT TRBD1 few TRBJ1-1 TRBV29-1
CASTQAGVETQYF TGTGCCAGCACTCAAGCGGGGGTAGAGACCCAGTACTTC TRBD2 few TRBJ2-5 TRBV6-1
CATGGTSGGMNTGELFF TGTGCCACCGGGGGTACTAGCGGAGGGATGAACACCGGGGAGCTGTTTTTT TRBD2 once TRBJ2-2 TRBV19
CASSPRLAGGPSDRTGELFF TGTGCCAGCAGCCCGAGACTAGCGGGAGGGCCTTCGGATAGGACCGGGGAGCTGTTTTTT TRBD2 few TRBJ2-2 TRBV7-4
CASSLAHIGLAGPQETQYF TGTGCCAGCAGTTTAGCTCATATAGGACTAGCGGGTCCCCAAGAGACCCAGTACTTC TRBD2 few TRBJ2-5 TRBV12-3/TRBV12-4
CSVGGGTPLGQYF TGCAGCGTGGGCGGGGGGACTCCACTCGGCCAGTACTTC TRBD2 NA TRBJ2-5 TRBV29-1
CSARVGREGLDTQYF TGCAGTGCTAGAGTCGGGCGGGAGGGCCTCGATACGCAGTATTTT TRBD2 few TRBJ2-3 TRBV20-1
CASSPGLAVAKNIQYF TGTGCCAGTAGTCCTGGACTAGCGGTAGCCAAAAACATTCAGTACTTC TRBD2 NA TRBJ2-4 TRBV19